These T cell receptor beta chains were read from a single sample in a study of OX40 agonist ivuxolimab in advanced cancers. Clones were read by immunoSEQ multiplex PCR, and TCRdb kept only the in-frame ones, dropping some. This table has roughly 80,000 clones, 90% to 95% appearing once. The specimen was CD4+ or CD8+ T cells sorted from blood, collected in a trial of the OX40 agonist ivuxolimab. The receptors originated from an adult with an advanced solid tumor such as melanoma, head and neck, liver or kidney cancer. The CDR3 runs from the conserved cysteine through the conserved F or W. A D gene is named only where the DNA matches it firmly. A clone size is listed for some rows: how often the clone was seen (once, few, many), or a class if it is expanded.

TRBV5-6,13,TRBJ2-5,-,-,TGTGCCAGCAGCCTACAGGGTAAAGAGACCCAGTACTTC,CASSLQGKETQYF
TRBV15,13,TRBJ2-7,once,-,TGTGCCACCAGCAGAGACAGGTTTTACGAGCAGTACTTC,CATSRDRFYEQYF
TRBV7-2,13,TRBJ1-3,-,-,TGTGCCAGCAGCTTAGCGGGGGGAAACACCATATATTTT,CASSLAGGNTIYF
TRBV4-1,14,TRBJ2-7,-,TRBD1,TGCGCCAGCAGCCAAGGCCCACAGGGGTACGAGCAGTACTTC,CASSQGPQGYEQYF
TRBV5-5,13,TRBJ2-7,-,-,TGTGCCAGCAGCAATCGACAGACCTACGAGCAGTACTTC,CASSNRQTYEQYF
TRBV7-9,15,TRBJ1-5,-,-,TGTGCCAGCAGCTCAGCGGGGGGCAGTGGCCAGCCCCAGCATTTT,CASSSAGGSGQPQHF
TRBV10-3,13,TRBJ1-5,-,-,TGTGCCACCAAAGGAGGGGAGGAACAGCCCCAGCATTTT,CATKGGEEQPQHF
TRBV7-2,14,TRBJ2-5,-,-,TGTGCCAGCAGCTTAACCCGGAGCCAAGAGACCCAGTACTTC,CASSLTRSQETQYF
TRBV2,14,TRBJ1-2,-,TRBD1,TGTGCCAGCAGCGACAGGGGGCCGAGCTATGGCTACACCTTC,CASSDRGPSYGYTF
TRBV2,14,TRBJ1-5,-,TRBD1,TGTGCCAGCAGTTCCCAGGGGGGTGGGCAGCCCCAGCATTTT,CASSSQGGGQPQHF
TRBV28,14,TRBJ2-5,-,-,TGTGCCAGCAGTTTCCTCCGTAGTCTAGAGACCCAGTACTTC,CASSFLRSLETQYF
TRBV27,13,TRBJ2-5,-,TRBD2,TGTGCCAGCAGTTTATCTGTTTCGGGACTACCTAACTTC,CASSLSVSGLPNF
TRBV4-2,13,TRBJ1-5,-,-,TGTGCCAGCAGCCAAGATCCCCAGCAGCCCCAGCATTTT,CASSQDPQQPQHF
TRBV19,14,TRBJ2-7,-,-,TGTGCCAGTAGTATAGACGGCTCGACCTACGAGCAGTACTTC,CASSIDGSTYEQYF
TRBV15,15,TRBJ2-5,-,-,TGTGCCACCAGCAGAGATCTTGGGAACCAAGAGACCCAGTACTTC,CATSRDLGNQETQYF
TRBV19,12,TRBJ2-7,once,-,TGTGCCAGTAGTAGAAGGGGGGAAAAGCAGTACTTC,CASSRRGEKQYF
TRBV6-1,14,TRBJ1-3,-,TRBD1,TGTGCCACCTTGACAGGGGGACGTGGAAACACCATATATTTT,CATLTGGRGNTIYF
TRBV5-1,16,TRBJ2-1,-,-,TGCGCCAGCAGCTTGGTGGGGGATAGCTCCTACAATGAGCAGTTCTTC,CASSLVGDSSYNEQFF
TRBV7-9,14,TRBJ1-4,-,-,TGTGCCAGCAGCTTAGCCCCACTCAATGAAAAACTGTTTTTT,CASSLAPLNEKLFF
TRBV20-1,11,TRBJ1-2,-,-,TGCAGTGCTAGAGCGACAAATGGCTACACCTTC,CSARATNGYTF
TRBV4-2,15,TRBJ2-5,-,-,TGTGCCAGCAGCCAAGATTTCGCTGGTACCGGTACCCAGTACTTC,CASSQDFAGTGTQYF
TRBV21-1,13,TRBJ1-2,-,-,TGTGCCAGCAACACTCGGGGGAGCTATGGCTACACCTTC,CASNTRGSYGYTF
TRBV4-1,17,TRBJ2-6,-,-,TGCGCCAGCAGCCAGAGTCAGACAGGCTCTGGGGCCAACGTCCTGACTTTC,CASSQSQTGSGANVLTF
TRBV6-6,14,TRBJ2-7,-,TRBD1,TGTGCCAGCAGTTACAGACAGGGGTTGAACGAGCAGTACTTC,CASSYRQGLNEQYF
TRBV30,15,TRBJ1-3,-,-,TGTGCCTGGAGTCGGGACCGAAGCTCTGGAAACACCATATATTTT,CAWSRDRSSGNTIYF
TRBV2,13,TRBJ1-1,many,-,TGTGCCAGTAAACTACAGAGTAACACTGAAGCTTTCTTT,CASKLQSNTEAFF
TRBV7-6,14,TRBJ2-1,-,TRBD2,TGTGCCAGCGCGAGCGGGAACTTCTACAATGAGCAGTTCTTC,CASASGNFYNEQFF
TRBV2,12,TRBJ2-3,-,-,TGTGCCAGCAGTGATAGACCAGATACGCAGTATTTT,CASSDRPDTQYF
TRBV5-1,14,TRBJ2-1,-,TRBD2,TGCGCCAGCAGCAGTAGCGGGGGCTACAATGAGCAGTTCTTC,CASSSSGGYNEQFF
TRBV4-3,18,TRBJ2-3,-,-,TGCGCCAGCAGCCAAGCCTCATGGGCAGGGGGAGGCCCAGATACGCAGTATTTT,CASSQASWAGGGPDTQYF
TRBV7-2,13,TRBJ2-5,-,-,TGTGCCAGCAGCTTTCAGGGTAGGGAGACCCAGTACTTC,CASSFQGRETQYF
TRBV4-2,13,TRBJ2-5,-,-,TGTGCCAGCAGCCAAGGTATTAGGGAGACCCAGTACTTC,CASSQGIRETQYF
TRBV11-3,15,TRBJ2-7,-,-,TGTGCCAGCAGCCTAGAGGACAGCGACTACTACGAGCAGTACTTC,CASSLEDSDYYEQYF
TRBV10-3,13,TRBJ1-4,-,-,TGTGCCATGAGAGGGACAACTGGAGAAAAACTGTTTTTT,CAMRGTTGEKLFF
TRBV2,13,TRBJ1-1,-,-,TGTGCCAGCAGTTTGGGGGCAGGCACTGAAGCTTTCTTT,CASSLGAGTEAFF
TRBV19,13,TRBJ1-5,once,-,TGTGCCAGTAGGGCGGGGTTGGGACAGCCCCAGCATTTT,CASRAGLGQPQHF
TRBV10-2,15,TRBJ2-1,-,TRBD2,TGCGCCAGCAGTGGGACTAGCGGGAGGGACAATGAGCAGTTCTTC,CASSGTSGRDNEQFF
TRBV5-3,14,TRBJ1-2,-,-,TGTGCCAGAAGCCACGGGAATCCGGGAGGAGGCTACACCTTC,CARSHGNPGGGYTF
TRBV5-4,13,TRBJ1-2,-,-,TGTGCCAGCAGCTTGGGGGGGGATCACGGCTACACCTTC,CASSLGGDHGYTF
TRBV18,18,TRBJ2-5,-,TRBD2,TGTGCCAGCTCACTGGGACTAGCGGGAGAGTCTGTTAGAGAGACCCAGTACTTC,CASSLGLAGESVRETQYF
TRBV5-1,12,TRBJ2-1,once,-,TGCGCCAGCAGCTCATCAAGACTTAAGCAGTTCTTC,CASSSSRLKQFF
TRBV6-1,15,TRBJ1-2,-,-,TGTGCCAGCAGTGAAGCGAGTTTGGTTATCTATGGCTACACCTTC,CASSEASLVIYGYTF
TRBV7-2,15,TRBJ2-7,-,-,TGTGCCAGCAGCTTAAATTGGGCAACCCCCTACGAGCAGTACTTC,CASSLNWATPYEQYF
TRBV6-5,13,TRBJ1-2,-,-,TGTGCCAGCATCAAACTTCCCTACGGTGGCTACACCTTC,CASIKLPYGGYTF
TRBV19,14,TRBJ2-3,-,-,TGTGCCAGTAGACGGGGCACCTCAGTGGATACGCAGTATTTT,CASRRGTSVDTQYF
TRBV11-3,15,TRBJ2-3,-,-,TGTGCCAGTAAAAAGACGGCGGGGCCCACAGATACGCAGTATTTT,CASKKTAGPTDTQYF
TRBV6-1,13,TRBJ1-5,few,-,TGTGCCAGCAGTGAAACCTCAGGGACGTCCCAGCATTTT,CASSETSGTSQHF